The present T cell receptor (beta chain) was sequenced within a study of blood T cell repertoires in COVID-19. Study-level information: The samples span acute and convalescent COVID-19 from the United States, Italy and Spain.

The CDR3 sequence is 13 residues long. V was clipped by 1 base and J by 7 bases, with 10 bases between them. Germline-derived CDR1 and CDR2 are GTSNPN and SVGIG (reference sequence). Authors' processing steps: Estimation of nucleated cell counts was performed using reference gene primer amplification. Clones were read by immunoSEQ multiplex PCR, and TCRdb kept only the in-frame ones, dropping some. Clonal size and the V and J genes are those of that table, whereas D and trimming came from the DNA. The sample contains roughly 24,000 clones, roughly nine tenths of which appear only once. The chain has TRBV30 and TRBJ1-4, with no clear D. The specimen sequenced was peripheral blood. This TCR was sampled from a woman in her 70s with active COVID-19. The chain's CDR3 is CAWSGGWSEKLFF. Here the CDR3 DNA reads TGTGCCTGGAGTGGCGGTTGGAGTGAAAAACTGTTTTTT.